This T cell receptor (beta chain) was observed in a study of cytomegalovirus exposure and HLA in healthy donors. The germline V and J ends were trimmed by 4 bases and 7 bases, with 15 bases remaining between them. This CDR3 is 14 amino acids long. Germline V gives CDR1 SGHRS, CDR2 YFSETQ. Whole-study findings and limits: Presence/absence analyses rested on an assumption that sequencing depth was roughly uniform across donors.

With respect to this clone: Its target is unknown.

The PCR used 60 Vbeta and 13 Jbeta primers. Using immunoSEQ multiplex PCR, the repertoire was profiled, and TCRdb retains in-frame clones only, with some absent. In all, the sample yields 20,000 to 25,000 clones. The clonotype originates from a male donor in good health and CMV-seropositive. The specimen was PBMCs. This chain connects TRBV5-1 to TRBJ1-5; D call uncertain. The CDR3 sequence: CASSPHEGGQPQHF. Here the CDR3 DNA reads TGCGCCAGCAGCCCCCATGAAGGAGGACAGCCCCAGCATTTT.